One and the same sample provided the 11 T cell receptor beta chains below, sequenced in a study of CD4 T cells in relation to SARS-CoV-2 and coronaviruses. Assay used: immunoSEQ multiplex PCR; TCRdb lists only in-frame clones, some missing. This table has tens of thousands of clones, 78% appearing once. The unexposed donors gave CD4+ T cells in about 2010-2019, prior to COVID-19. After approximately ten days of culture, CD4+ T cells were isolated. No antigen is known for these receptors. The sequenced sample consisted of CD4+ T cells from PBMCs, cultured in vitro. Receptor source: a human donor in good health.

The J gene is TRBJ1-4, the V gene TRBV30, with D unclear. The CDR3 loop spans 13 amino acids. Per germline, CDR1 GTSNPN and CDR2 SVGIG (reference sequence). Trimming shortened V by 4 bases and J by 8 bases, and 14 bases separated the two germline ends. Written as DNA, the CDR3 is TGTGCCTGGAAGGTTTGGGGTAACGAAAAACTGTTTTTT. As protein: CAWKVWGNEKLFF.

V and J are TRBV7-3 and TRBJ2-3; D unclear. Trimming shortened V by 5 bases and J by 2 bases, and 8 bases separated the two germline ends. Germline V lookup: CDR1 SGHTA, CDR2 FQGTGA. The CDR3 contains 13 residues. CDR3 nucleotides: TGTGCCAGCAGCCCCCGACTCACAGATACGCAGTATTTT. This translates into CASSPRLTDTQYF.

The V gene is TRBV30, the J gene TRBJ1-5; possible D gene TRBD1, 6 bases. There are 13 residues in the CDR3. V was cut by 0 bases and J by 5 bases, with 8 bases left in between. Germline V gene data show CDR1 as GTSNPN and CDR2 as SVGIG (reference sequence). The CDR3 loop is CAWSVRGDQPQHF. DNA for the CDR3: TGTGCCTGGAGTGTAAGGGGGGATCAGCCCCAGCATTTT.

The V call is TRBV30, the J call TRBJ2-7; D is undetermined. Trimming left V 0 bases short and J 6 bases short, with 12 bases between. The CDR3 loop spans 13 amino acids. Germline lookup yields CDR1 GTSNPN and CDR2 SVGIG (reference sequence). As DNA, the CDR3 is TGTGCCTGGAGTGTAGTGGCTAATCGCGAGCAGTACTTC. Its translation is CAWSVVANREQYF.

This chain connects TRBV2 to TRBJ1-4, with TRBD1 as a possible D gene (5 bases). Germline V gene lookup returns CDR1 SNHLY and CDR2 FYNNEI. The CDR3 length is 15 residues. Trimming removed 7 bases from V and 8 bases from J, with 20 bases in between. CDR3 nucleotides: TGTGCCAGCAAGGTGGGGACCTCGGCGCGAGAAAAACTGTTTTTT. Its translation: CASKVGTSAREKLFF.

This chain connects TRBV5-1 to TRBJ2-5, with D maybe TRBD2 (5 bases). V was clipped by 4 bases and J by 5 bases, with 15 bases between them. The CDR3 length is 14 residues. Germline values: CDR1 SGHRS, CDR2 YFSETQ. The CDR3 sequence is CASSQRVAEETQYF. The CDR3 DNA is TGCGCCAGCAGCCAGAGGGTGGCAGAGGAGACCCAGTACTTC.

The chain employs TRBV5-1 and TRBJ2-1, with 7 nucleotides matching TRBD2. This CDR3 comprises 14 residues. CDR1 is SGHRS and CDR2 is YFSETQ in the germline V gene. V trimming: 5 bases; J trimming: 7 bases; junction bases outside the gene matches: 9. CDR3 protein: CASRGPSGVNEQFF. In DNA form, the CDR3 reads TGCGCCAGCAGAGGTCCTAGCGGAGTGAATGAGCAGTTCTTC. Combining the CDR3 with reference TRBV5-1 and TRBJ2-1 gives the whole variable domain KAGVTQTPRYLIKTRGQQVTLSCSPISGHRSVSWYQQTPGQGLQFLFEYFSETQRNKGNFPGRFSGRQFSNSRSEMNVSTLELGDSALYLCASRGPSGVNEQFFGPGTRLTVL.

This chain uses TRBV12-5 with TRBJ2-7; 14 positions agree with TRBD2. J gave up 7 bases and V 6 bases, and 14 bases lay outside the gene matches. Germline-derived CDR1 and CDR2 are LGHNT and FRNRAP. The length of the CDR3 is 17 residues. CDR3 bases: TGTGCTAGTGGCCCCGGGACTAGCGGGAGTTTTGTTGAGGAGCAGTACTTC. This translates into CASGPGTSGSFVEEQYF.

CDR3 sequence: CATRTSGRETQYF. CDR3 bases: TGTGCCACACGGACTAGCGGGAGGGAGACCCAGTACTTC. This chain links TRBV5-6 with TRBJ2-5; TRBD2 aligns across 14 bases. There are 13 residues in the CDR3. Germline CDR1 reads SGHDT; CDR2 reads YYEEEE. The trim removed 9 bases at V and 5 bases at J, leaving 3 bases unmatched.

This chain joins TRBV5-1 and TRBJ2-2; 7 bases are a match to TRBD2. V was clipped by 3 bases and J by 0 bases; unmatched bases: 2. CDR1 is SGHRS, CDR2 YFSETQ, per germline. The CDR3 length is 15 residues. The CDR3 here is CASSSGLANTGELFF. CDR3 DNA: TGCGCCAGCAGCTCCGGACTAGCGAACACCGGGGAGCTGTTTTTT.

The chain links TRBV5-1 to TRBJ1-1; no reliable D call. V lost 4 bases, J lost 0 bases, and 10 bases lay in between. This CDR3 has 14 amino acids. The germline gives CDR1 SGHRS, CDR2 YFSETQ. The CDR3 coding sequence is TGCGCCAGCAGCGGATCCAGGCTGAACACTGAAGCTTTCTTT. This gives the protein CASSGSRLNTEAFF.